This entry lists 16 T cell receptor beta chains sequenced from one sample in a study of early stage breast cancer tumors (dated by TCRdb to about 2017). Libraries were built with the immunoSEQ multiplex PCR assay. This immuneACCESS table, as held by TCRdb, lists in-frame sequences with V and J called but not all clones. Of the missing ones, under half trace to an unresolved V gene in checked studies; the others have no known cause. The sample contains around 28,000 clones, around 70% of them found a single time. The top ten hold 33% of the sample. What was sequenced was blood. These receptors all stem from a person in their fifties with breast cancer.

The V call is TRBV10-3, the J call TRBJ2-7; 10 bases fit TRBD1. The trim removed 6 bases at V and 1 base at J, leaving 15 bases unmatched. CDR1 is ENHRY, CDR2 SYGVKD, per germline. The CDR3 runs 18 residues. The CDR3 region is CAIRTGQGISPASYEQYF. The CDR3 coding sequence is TGTGCCATCAGAACGGGACAGGGGATTTCTCCTGCGTCCTACGAGCAGTACTTC.

This chain's CDR3 is CASREQGLGTDTQYF. The DNA of the CDR3 is TGTGCCAGCAGAGAACAGGGTTTGGGCACAGATACGCAGTATTTT. This rearrangement joins TRBV7-3 to TRBJ2-3; TRBD1 might be the D (6 bases). Deletions cut 6 bases from V and 1 base from J, with 14 bases between. Germline V gene sequence: CDR1 SGHTA, CDR2 FQGTGA. The CDR3 is made up of 15 amino acids.

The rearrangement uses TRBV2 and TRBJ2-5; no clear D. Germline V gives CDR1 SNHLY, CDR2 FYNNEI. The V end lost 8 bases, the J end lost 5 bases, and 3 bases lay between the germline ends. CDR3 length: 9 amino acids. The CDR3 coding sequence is TGTGCCAGCGGGGAGACCCAGTACTTC. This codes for CASGETQYF. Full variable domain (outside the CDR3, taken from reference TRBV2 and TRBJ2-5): EPEVTQTPSHQVTQMGQEVILRCVPISNHLYFYWYRQILGQKVEFLVSFYNNEISEKSEIFDDQFSVERPDGSNFTLKIRSTKLEDSAMYFCASGETQYFGPGTRLLVL.

The CDR3 here is CASSLWLAGDYEQYF. The CDR3 DNA is TGCGCCAGCAGCTTGTGGCTAGCGGGAGATTACGAGCAGTACTTC. V usage is TRBV5-1 and J usage is TRBJ2-7, with 10 bases identical to TRBD2. The CDR3 spans 15 residues. V dropped 1 base and J dropped 4; count of bases not matched to a gene: 5. Germline loops: CDR1 SGHRS, CDR2 YFSETQ.

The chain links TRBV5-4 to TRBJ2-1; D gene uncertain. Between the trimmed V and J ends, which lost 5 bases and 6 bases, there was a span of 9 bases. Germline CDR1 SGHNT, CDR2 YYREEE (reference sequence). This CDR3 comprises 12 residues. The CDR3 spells CASRRWGNEQFF. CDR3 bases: TGTGCCAGCAGACGGTGGGGCAATGAGCAGTTCTTC.

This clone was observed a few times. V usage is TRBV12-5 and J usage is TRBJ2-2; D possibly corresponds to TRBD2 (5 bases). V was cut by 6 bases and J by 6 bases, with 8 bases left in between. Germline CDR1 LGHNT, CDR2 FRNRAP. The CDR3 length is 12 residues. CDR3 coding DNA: TGTGCTAGTGGGTCCGGGGCCGGGGAGCTGTTTTTT. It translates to CASGSGAGELFF. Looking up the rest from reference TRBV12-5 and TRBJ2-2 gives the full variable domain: DARVTQTPRHKVTEMGQEVTMRCQPILGHNTVFWYRQTMMQGLELLAYFRNRAPLDDSGMPKDRFSAEMPDATLATLKIQPSEPRDSAVYFCASGSGAGELFFGEGSRLTVL.

CDR3 nucleotide sequence: TGTGCCACCAGCAGAGATCTTTTCGATACGCAGTATTTT. Residues: CATSRDLFDTQYF. The rearrangement uses TRBV15 and TRBJ2-3; the D is unclear. Germline V lookup: CDR1 LNHNV, CDR2 YYDKDF (reference sequence). The V end lost 0 bases, the J end lost 6 bases, and 7 bases lay between the germline ends. There are 13 residues in the CDR3. The full variable domain, with the rest looked up from reference TRBV15 and TRBJ2-3, is DAMVIQNPRYQVTQFGKPVTLSCSQTLNHNVMYWYQQKSSQAPKLLFHYYDKDFNNEADTPDNFQSRRPNTSFCFLDIRSPGLGDTAMYLCATSRDLFDTQYFGPGTRLTVL.

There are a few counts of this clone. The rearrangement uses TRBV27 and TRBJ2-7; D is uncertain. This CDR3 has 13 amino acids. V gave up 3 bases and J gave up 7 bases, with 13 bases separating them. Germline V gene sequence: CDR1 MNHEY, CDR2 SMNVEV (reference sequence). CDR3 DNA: TGTGCCAGCAGTTTTATGGGGAAGAGGGAGCAGTACTTC. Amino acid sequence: CASSFMGKREQYF.

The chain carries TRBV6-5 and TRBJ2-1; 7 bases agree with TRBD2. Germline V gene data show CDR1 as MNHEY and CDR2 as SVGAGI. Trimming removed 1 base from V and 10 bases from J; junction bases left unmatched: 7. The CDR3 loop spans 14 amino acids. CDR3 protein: CASSYLIGGSEQFF. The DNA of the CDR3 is TGTGCCAGCAGTTACTTGATTGGCGGGAGCGAGCAGTTCTTC.

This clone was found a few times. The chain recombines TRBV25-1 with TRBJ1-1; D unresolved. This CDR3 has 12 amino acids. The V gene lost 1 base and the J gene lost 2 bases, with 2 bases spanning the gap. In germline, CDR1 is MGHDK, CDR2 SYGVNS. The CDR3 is CASSEFNTEAFF. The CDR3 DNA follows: TGTGCCAGCAGTGAATTTAACACTGAAGCTTTCTTT. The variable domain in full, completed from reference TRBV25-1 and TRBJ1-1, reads EADIYQTPRYLVIGTGKKITLECSQTMGHDKMYWYQQDPGMELHLIHYSYGVNSTEKGDLSSESTVSRIRTEHFPLTLESARPSHTSQYLCASSEFNTEAFFGQGTRLTVV.

The CDR3: CASSLQGTNEKLFF. Here the CDR3 DNA reads TGTGCCAGCAGCTTACAGGGAACTAATGAAAAACTGTTTTTT. This chain joins TRBV7-2 and TRBJ1-4; D is possibly TRBD1 (5 bases). The CDR3 is made up of 14 amino acids. Per the germline V gene, CDR1 is SGHTA and CDR2 is FQGNSA. Trimming took off 2 bases at V and 1 base at J, with 5 bases between the two ends.

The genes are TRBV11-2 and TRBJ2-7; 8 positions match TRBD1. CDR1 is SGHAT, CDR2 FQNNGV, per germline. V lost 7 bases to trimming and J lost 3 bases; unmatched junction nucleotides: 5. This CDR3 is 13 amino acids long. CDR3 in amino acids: CASTLQGGYEQYF. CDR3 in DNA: TGTGCCAGCACTCTACAGGGGGGCTACGAGCAGTACTTC.

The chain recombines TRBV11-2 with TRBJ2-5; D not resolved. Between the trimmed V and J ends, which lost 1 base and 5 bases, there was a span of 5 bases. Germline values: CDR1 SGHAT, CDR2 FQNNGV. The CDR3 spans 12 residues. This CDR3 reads CASSLVSETQYF. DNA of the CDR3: TGTGCCAGCAGCTTAGTCTCGGAGACCCAGTACTTC. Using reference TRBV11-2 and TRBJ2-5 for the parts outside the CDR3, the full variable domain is EAGVAQSPRYKIIEKRQSVAFWCNPISGHATLYWYQQILGQGPKLLIQFQNNGVVDDSQLPKDRFSAERLKGVDSTLKIQPAKLEDSAVYLCASSLVSETQYFGPGTRLLVL.

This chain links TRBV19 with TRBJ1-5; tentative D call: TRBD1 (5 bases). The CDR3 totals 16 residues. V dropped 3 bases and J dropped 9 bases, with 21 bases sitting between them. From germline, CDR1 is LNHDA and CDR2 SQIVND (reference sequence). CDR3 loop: CASSIVGYAQGVPQHF. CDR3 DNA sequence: TGTGCCAGTAGTATTGTAGGCTACGCTCAGGGTGTGCCCCAGCATTTT.

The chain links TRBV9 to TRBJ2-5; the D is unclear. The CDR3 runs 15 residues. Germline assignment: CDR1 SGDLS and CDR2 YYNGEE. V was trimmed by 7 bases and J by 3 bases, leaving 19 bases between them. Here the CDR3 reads CASSPQVAEKETQYF. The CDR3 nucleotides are TGTGCCAGCTCCCCCCAAGTAGCAGAAAAAGAGACCCAGTACTTC.

This chain's CDR3 is CASRRGFNWAGELFF. The CDR3 DNA sequence: TGTGCCAGCAGGAGAGGGTTTAACTGGGCCGGGGAGCTGTTTTTT. The chain employs TRBV27 and TRBJ2-2, with D perhaps matching TRBD2 (5 bases). The V end was cut by 6 bases, the J end by 6 bases, with 17 bases between. The CDR3 consists of 15 residues. Germline-derived CDR1 and CDR2 are MNHEY and SMNVEV (reference sequence).